This is a list of T cell receptor beta chains from one sample in a study of shared clonotypes between healthy human individuals. Assay used: immunoSEQ multiplex PCR; TCRdb lists only in-frame clones, some missing. The repertoire has about 2.1 million clones, 93% of them found once; the top ten carry around 1.7%. The source material was naive CD8+ T cells from PBMCs. Receptors originate from a man aged 18 to 30 in good health. Some clones in this sample may be carry-over from other donors' samples. The CDR3 runs from the conserved cysteine through the conserved F or W. A D gene is named only where the DNA matches it firmly. Clone size, where shown, is once, few, many, or a class for clones that have expanded.

cdr3_aa cdr3_nt j_call clone_size cdr3_length d_call v_call
CASAGSRVWETQYF TGTGCCAGCGCAGGCAGTAGGGTGTGGGAGACCCAGTACTTC TRBJ2-5 NA 14 NA TRBV28
CSVITTMTGELFF TGCAGCGTGATAACGACGATGACCGGGGAGCTGTTTTTT TRBJ2-2 NA 13 NA TRBV29-1
CASSYSVGSATYEQYF TGTGCCAGCAGTTACTCGGTGGGATCTGCGACCTACGAGCAGTACTTC TRBJ2-7 NA 16 NA TRBV6-5
CASSVITSEAFF TGTGCCAGCAGCGTTATAACTTCTGAAGCTTTCTTT TRBJ1-1 NA 12 NA TRBV13
CASSVDREAEKLFF TGTGCCAGCAGCGTCGACAGGGAGGCTGAAAAACTGTTTTTT TRBJ1-4 NA 14 TRBD1 TRBV5-6
CASSLELAVNEQFF TGCGCCAGCAGCTTGGAGCTAGCGGTCAATGAGCAGTTCTTC TRBJ2-1 NA 14 TRBD2 TRBV5-1
CASSLGPRLARHYNEQFF TGTGCCAGCAGCTTAGGCCCCCGACTAGCGCGCCATTACAATGAGCAGTTCTTC TRBJ2-1 NA 18 TRBD2 TRBV7-3
CASSLGRAINEQFF TGTGCCAGCAGTTTAGGTAGAGCTATCAATGAGCAGTTCTTC TRBJ2-1 NA 14 NA TRBV27
CASSLSDRVGQYF TGTGCCAGCAGCCTGTCCGACCGGGTTGGACAGTACTTC TRBJ2-7 NA 13 NA TRBV14
CASSPDRYEKLFF TGTGCCAGCAGCCCCGACCGGTATGAAAAACTGTTTTTT TRBJ1-4 NA 13 NA TRBV28
CASSLLIGYEQYF TGTGCCAGCAGCTTACTAATAGGATACGAGCAGTACTTC TRBJ2-7 NA 13 NA TRBV7-8
CASSLEAGTYEQYF TGTGCCAGCAGCTTAGAAGCGGGTACCTACGAGCAGTACTTC TRBJ2-7 once 14 NA TRBV7-7
CARTRTSRSYNEQFF TGTGCCAGGACCCGGACCTCAAGGTCCTACAATGAGCAGTTCTTC TRBJ2-1 NA 15 NA TRBV28
CAGNYGTGLSDTQYF TGTGCCGGCAACTACGGGACAGGACTATCAGATACGCAGTATTTT TRBJ2-3 NA 15 TRBD1 TRBV6-1
CASSVGGGGNYGYTF TGTGCCAGCAGCGTAGGGGGTGGTGGAAACTATGGCTACACCTTC TRBJ1-2 once 15 NA TRBV9
CASSQGTGGGNEQFF TGCGCCAGCAGCCAAGGGACAGGGGGAGGGAATGAGCAGTTCTTC TRBJ2-1 NA 15 TRBD1 TRBV4-3
CASSQTQGSGNTIYF TGTGCCAGCAGCCAAACTCAGGGGTCTGGAAACACCATATATTTT TRBJ1-3 NA 15 NA TRBV4-2
CASTRGGRSYEQYF TGTGCCAGCACCCGGGGGGGACGCTCCTACGAGCAGTACTTC TRBJ2-7 NA 14 TRBD2 TRBV28
CASFWDTIYF TGTGCCAGCTTTTGGGACACCATATATTTT TRBJ1-3 once 10 NA TRBV2
CASSVEVGANVLTF TGTGCCAGCAGCGTAGAGGTTGGGGCCAACGTCCTGACTTTC TRBJ2-6 NA 14 NA TRBV9
CASSLGQFYGYTF TGCGCCAGCAGCTTGGGACAGTTCTATGGCTACACCTTC TRBJ1-2 NA 13 NA TRBV5-1
CAWSVLLGGEGYMNTEAFF TGTGCCTGGAGTGTACTTTTAGGGGGCGAGGGCTACATGAACACTGAAGCTTTCTTT TRBJ1-1 NA 19 TRBD1 TRBV30
CASSLTGTSGYYNEQFF TGTGCCAGCAGCTTAACCGGGACTAGCGGTTACTACAATGAGCAGTTCTTC TRBJ2-1 NA 17 TRBD2 TRBV7-3